This TCR beta chain was profiled in a study of regulatory T cells in long-lasting Graves disease. The CDR3 covers 14 residues. Trimming removed 3 bases at V and 2 bases at J, with 8 bases between. The germline V gene encodes CDR1 KGHSH and CDR2 LQKENI. Arm-PCR of CDR3 regions and iRepertoire HTBI primers were used to build TCR beta libraries. TCRdb used MiXCR to reprocess the multiplex PCR reads, holding one entry per CDR3 protein. The sample has 250,000 or so distinct CDR3 sequences; 20% are singletons. This clonotype came up many times. Regarding time point: newly diagnosed GD, antithyroid drugs for less than 3 months. The TCR library was made from RNA extracted from PBMCs.

This TCR was recovered from a female donor with Graves disease. V and J are TRBV18 and TRBJ2-1; tentative D call: TRBD2 (6 bases). The source material was peripheral blood mononuclear cells (PBMCs), sampled at new diagnosis, from a patient treated with antithyroid drugs. As DNA, the CDR3 is TGTGCCAGCTCACCCGGAGGGGCCTACAATGAGCAGTTCTTC. Amino acid sequence: CASSPGGAYNEQFF.